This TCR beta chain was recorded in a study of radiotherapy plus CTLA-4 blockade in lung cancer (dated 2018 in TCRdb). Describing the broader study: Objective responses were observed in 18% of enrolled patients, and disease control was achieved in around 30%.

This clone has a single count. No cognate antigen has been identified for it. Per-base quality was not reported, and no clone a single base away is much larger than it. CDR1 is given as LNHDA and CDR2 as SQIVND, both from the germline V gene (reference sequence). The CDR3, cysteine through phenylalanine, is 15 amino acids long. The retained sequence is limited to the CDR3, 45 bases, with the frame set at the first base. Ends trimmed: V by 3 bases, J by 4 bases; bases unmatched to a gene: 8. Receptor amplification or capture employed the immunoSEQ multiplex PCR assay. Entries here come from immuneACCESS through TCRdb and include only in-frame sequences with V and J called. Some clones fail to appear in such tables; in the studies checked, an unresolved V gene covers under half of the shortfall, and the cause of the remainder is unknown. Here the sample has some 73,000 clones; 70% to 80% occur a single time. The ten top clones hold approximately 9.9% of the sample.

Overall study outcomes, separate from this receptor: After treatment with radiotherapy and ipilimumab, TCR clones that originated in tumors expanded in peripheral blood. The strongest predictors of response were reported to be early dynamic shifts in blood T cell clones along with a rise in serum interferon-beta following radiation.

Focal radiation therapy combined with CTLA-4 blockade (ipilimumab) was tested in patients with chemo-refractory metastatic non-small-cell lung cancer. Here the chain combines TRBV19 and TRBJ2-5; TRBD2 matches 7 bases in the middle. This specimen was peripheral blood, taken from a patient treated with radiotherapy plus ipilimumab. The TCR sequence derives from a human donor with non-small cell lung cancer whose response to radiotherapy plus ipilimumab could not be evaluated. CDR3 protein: CASSIWGGLTETQYF. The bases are TGTGCCAGTAGTATCTGGGGGGGACTAACAGAGACCCAGTACTTC.